These 20 T cell receptor beta chains came from one sample sequenced in a study of T cell responses to AZD1222 COVID-19 vaccine. Sequenced by immunoSEQ multiplex PCR; TCRdb stores in-frame clones only, minus some. The table records over 150,000 clones, approximately 92% of them present only once. The sequences come from peripheral blood, collected on day 0 of AZD1222 vaccination. The receptors shown here come from an adult in good health.

V gene TRBV7-9 combines with J gene TRBJ2-1; 9 bases fit TRBD1. Germline trimming cut 8 bases from V and 16 bases from J; bases unmatched to any gene: 12. Germline V gene sequence: CDR1 SEHNR, CDR2 FQNEAQ (reference sequence). The CDR3 is made up of 12 amino acids. CDR3 in amino acids: CASYPGTGIGFF. The CDR3 region has the DNA TGTGCCAGCTATCCCGGGACAGGGATTGGCTTCTTC.

J is TRBJ1-1 and V is TRBV15; a weak D match, TRBD1 (6 bases). The CDR3 has 19 residues. The V end lost 5 bases, the J end lost 0 bases, and 25 bases lay between the germline ends. Germline values: CDR1 LNHNV, CDR2 YYDKDF (reference sequence). CDR3 DNA sequence: TGTGCCACCAGCGAGAGAGGGGGTAGGAGCCATTTCATGAACACTGAAGCTTTCTTT. Its protein is CATSERGGRSHFMNTEAFF.

The rearrangement uses TRBV9 and TRBJ1-2; D remains ambiguous. Germline lookup yields CDR1 SGDLS and CDR2 YYNGEE. CDR3 length: 13 residues. The V end lost 0 bases, the J end lost 3 bases, and 6 bases lay between the germline ends. CDR3 bases: TGTGCCAGCAGCGTAGGCGGTGACTATGGCTACACCTTC. Translated, it gives CASSVGGDYGYTF.

The V and J genes are TRBV2 and TRBJ2-1; D unclear. The CDR3 covers 15 residues. Germline lookup yields CDR1 SNHLY and CDR2 FYNNEI. Trimming cost V 2 bases and J 4 bases, with 12 bases left between them. The CDR3 region is CASSENLVKYNEQFF. CDR3 sequence (DNA): TGTGCCAGCAGTGAAAATCTCGTAAAGTACAATGAGCAGTTCTTC.

This clone showed up just once. The gene calls are TRBV24-1 and TRBJ2-2, with 11 bases identical to TRBD1. CDR3 length: 16 amino acids. With 4 bases clipped from V and 4 bases from J, the junction kept 4 bases outside the gene matches. CDR1 is KGHDR and CDR2 is SFDVKD in the germline V gene. This CDR3 reads CATSDPGQGGTGELFF. The CDR3 nucleotides read TGTGCCACCAGTGACCCGGGACAGGGGGGCACCGGGGAGCTGTTTTTT.

This chain uses TRBV21-1 with TRBJ1-2. TRBV21-1 is marked as a pseudogene. The CDR3 covers 12 residues. The CDR3 DNA reads as TGTGCCCCCGGCTCCTCAAACTATGGCTACACCTTC. Translating it yields CAPGSSNYGYTF.

This clone was seen a handful of times. This sequence joins TRBV19 and TRBJ2-1; TRBD2 matches at 11 bases. The CDR3 has 18 residues. Losses at the gene ends were 5 bases for V and 7 bases for J; bases not matched to a gene: 16. Germline V CDR1 and CDR2: LNHDA, SQIVND (reference sequence). Written as DNA, the CDR3 is TGTGCCAGTAGTTCCGCCCCAACTAGCGGGAGTCGGGCGAATGAGCAGTTCTTC. This encodes CASSSAPTSGSRANEQFF.

This clone was recorded once. The chain is built from TRBV9 and TRBJ2-2; TRBD1 or TRBD2 may be the D gene (5 bases each). This CDR3 comprises 15 residues. Trimming stripped 4 bases from V and 6 bases from J, with 16 bases between. Germline V CDR1 and CDR2: SGDLS, YYNGEE. The CDR3: CASSPKRGWAGELFF. The CDR3 DNA is TGTGCCAGCAGCCCTAAGAGGGGTTGGGCCGGGGAGCTGTTTTTT.

V usage is TRBV6-2 or TRBV6-3 and J usage is TRBJ2-7; D is unclear. Trimming shortened V by 0 bases and J by 8 bases, and 11 bases separated the two germline ends. The germline V gene has CDR1 MNHEY and CDR2 SVGEGT. The CDR3 consists of 13 residues. The CDR3 reads CASSYSHPSQQYV. DNA for the CDR3: TGTGCCAGCAGTTACTCTCACCCCTCCCAGCAGTACGTC.

This clone was detected a few times. The chain uses TRBV28 and TRBJ1-2; 10 bases line up with TRBD1. The CDR3 contains 14 residues. Germline loops: CDR1 MDHEN, CDR2 SYDVKM. Trimming removed 6 bases from V and 7 bases from J; junction bases left unmatched: 8. CDR3: CASSTTGGKAGYTF. CDR3 in DNA: TGTGCCAGCAGCACGACAGGGGGCAAAGCTGGCTACACCTTC.

The chain uses TRBV27 and TRBJ2-1, with 7 bases identical to TRBD1. CDR1 is MNHEY, CDR2 SMNVEV, per germline (reference sequence). The ends lost 6 bases at V and 5 bases at J; junction bases unmatched: 4. The CDR3 runs to 13 residues. The CDR3 DNA is TGTGCCAGCAGCTGGGACAGAAACAATGAGCAGTTCTTC. Amino acid sequence: CASSWDRNNEQFF.

The chain carries TRBV9 and TRBJ1-3; D is possibly TRBD1 (5 bases). CDR3 length: 15 amino acids. V lost 3 bases to trimming and J lost 0 bases, with 10 bases between them. The germline V gene has CDR1 SGDLS and CDR2 YYNGEE. The CDR3 here is CASSEAGGSGNTIYF. The CDR3 region has the DNA TGTGCCAGCAGCGAGGCGGGGGGCTCTGGAAACACCATATATTTT.

The chain uses TRBV7-9 and TRBJ1-2; TRBD1 might be the D (6 bases). Germline-derived CDR1 and CDR2 are SEHNR and FQNEAQ (reference sequence). This CDR3 has 13 residues. The V gene lost 5 bases and the J gene lost 4 bases, with 11 bases spanning the gap. The CDR3 DNA is TGTGCCAGCAGCACTGGACAGCTCTATGGCTACACCTTC. It is translated as CASSTGQLYGYTF.

V gene TRBV9 combines with J gene TRBJ1-3; D is ambiguous. Trimming removed 0 bases at V and 3 bases at J, with 4 bases between. Germline lookup yields CDR1 SGDLS and CDR2 YYNGEE. The CDR3 length is 13 residues. The CDR3 here is CASSVGSGNTIYF. The DNA of the CDR3 is TGTGCCAGCAGCGTAGGAAGTGGAAACACCATATATTTT.

The rearrangement joins TRBV4-1 to TRBJ1-5, with D uncertain. The CDR3 totals 17 residues. Germline loops: CDR1 MGHRA, CDR2 YSYEKL. V dropped 6 bases and J dropped 0 bases, with 18 bases sitting between them. The CDR3 coding sequence is TGCGCCAGCAGTCCAAGATATACCCCACGTAGCAATCAGCCCCAGCATTTT. Protein sequence: CASSPRYTPRSNQPQHF.

The J gene is TRBJ2-1, the V gene TRBV19, with D perhaps matching TRBD2 (5 bases). Trimming left V 6 bases short and J 5 bases short, with 14 bases between. This CDR3 spans 14 amino acids. Germline-derived CDR1 and CDR2 are LNHDA and SQIVND (reference sequence). The CDR3 nucleotides read TGTGCCAGTAGCCCATGGGAGAGCCACAATGAGCAGTTCTTC. Its translation: CASSPWESHNEQFF.

The gene calls are TRBV14 and TRBJ1-1; D unresolved. Between the trimmed V and J ends, which lost 4 bases and 1 base, there was a span of 16 bases. CDR3 length: 16 amino acids. Per the germline V gene, CDR1 is SGHDN and CDR2 is FVKESK. Here the CDR3 reads CASSPRGLGWNTEAFF. The CDR3 nucleotides are TGTGCCAGCAGCCCTAGAGGGCTAGGGTGGAACACTGAAGCTTTCTTT.

CDR3 coding DNA: TGTGCCAGCAGCCCGAAGGTCGGGGATTCACCCCTCCACTTT. As protein: CASSPKVGDSPLHF. The chain employs TRBV9 and TRBJ1-6; no clear D gene. The germline CDR1 and CDR2 sequences are SGDLS and YYNGEE. The CDR3 is 14 residues long. The V and J ends lost 4 bases and 8 bases respectively, with 13 bases between them.

V gene TRBV30 combines with J gene TRBJ2-3; TRBD2 aligns across 9 bases. The ends lost 3 bases at V and 4 bases at J; junction bases unmatched: 5. Germline-derived CDR1 and CDR2 are GTSNPN and SVGIG (reference sequence). CDR3 length: 14 residues. In DNA, the CDR3 is TGTGCCTGGAGCAACCCTAGCGGGGCAGATACGCAGTATTTT. Translation gives CAWSNPSGADTQYF.

V usage is TRBV7-2 and J usage is TRBJ2-7, with D possibly called TRBD1 or TRBD2 (5 bases each). The germline V gene encodes CDR1 SGHTA and CDR2 FQGNSA. The CDR3 covers 15 residues. Trimming removed 5 bases at V and 0 bases at J, with 14 bases between. CDR3 nucleotide sequence: TGTGCCAGCAGCCTCGGGGCTGCGAGCTCCTACGAGCAGTACGTC. Amino acid sequence: CASSLGAASSYEQYV.